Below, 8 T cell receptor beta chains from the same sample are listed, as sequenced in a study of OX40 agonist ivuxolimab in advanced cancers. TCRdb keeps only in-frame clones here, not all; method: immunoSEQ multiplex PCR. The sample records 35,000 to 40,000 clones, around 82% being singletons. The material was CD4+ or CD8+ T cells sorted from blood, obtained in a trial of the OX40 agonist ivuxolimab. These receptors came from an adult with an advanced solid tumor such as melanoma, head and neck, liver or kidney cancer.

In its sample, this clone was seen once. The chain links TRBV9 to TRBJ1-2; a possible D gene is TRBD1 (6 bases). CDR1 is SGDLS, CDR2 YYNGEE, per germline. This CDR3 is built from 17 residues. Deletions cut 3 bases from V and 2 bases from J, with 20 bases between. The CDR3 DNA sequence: TGTGCCAGCAGCGAGGTCCGGGGGACAATGGCGAACTATGGCTACACCTTC. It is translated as CASSEVRGTMANYGYTF. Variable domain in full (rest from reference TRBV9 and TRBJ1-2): DSGVTQTPKHLITATGQRVTLRCSPRSGDLSVYWYQQSLDQGLQFLIQYYNGEERAKGNILERFSAQQFPDLHSELNLSSLELGDSALYFCASSEVRGTMANYGYTFGSGTRLTVV.

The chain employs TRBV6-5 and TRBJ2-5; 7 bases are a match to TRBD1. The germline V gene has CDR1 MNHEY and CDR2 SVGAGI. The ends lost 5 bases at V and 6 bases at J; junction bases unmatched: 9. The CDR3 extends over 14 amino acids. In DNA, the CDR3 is TGTGCCAGCAGTCCGAGGGGGCTGCTGAAGACCCAGTACTTC. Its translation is CASSPRGLLKTQYF.

The CDR3 sequence is CASSQSDRYDYEQYF. Here the CDR3 DNA reads TGCGCCAGCAGCCAATCGGACAGATATGACTACGAGCAGTACTTC. The V and J genes are TRBV4-1 and TRBJ2-5, with a tentative D call TRBD1 (6 bases). With the DNA end fitting TRBJ2-7 better, the J assignment may be wrong. This CDR3 has 15 amino acids. CDR1 is MGHRA, CDR2 YSYEKL, per germline.

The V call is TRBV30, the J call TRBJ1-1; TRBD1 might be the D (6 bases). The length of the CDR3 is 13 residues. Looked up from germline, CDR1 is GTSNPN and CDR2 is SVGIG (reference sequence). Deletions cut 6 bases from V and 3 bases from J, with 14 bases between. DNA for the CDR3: TGTGCCTGTAACACCGGACAGCACACTGAAGCTTTCTTT. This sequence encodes CACNTGQHTEAFF.

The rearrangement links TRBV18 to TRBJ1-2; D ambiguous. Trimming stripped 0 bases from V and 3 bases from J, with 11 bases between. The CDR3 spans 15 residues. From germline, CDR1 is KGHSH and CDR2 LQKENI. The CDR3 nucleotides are TGTGCCAGCTCACCACCGTTTCTTCACTACTATGGCTACACCTTC. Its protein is CASSPPFLHYYGYTF.

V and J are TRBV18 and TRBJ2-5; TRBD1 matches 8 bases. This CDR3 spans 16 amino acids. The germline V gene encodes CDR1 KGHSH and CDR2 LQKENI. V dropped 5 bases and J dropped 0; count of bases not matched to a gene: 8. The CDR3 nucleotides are TGTGCCAGCTCAGCAAGACAGGGGCTGTACCAAGAGACCCAGTACTTC. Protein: CASSARQGLYQETQYF.

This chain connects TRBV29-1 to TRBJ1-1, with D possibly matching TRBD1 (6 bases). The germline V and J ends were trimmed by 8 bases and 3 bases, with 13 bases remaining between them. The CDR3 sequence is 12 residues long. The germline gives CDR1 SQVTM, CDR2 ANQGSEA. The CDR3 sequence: CSPRRGDTEAFF. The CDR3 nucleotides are TGCAGCCCCCGCAGGGGTGACACTGAAGCTTTCTTT.

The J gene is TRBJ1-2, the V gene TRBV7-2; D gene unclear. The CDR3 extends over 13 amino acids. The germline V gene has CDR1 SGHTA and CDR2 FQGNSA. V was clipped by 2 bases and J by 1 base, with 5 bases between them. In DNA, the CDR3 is TGTGCCAGCAGCTTACAAGTTAACTATGGCTACACCTTC. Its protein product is CASSLQVNYGYTF.